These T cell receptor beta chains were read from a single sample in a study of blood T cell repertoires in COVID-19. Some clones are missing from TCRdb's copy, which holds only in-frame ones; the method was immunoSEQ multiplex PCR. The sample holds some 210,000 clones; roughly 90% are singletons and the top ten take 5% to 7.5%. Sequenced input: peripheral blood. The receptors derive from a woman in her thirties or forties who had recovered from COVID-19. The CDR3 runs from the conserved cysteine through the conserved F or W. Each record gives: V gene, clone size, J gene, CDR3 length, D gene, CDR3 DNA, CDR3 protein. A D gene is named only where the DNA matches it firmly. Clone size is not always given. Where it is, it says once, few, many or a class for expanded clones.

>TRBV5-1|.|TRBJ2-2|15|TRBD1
TGCGCCAGCAGCTGGACAGGGGGGAGTAGCGGGGAGCTGTTTTTT
CASSWTGGSSGELFF
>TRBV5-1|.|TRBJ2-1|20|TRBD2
TGCGCCAGCAGCCCCCTTCCGGGACTAGCGGGAGGGCCGGAGGGGTATGAGCAGTTCTTC
CASSPLPGLAGGPEGYEQFF
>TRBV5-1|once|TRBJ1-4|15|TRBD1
TGCGCCAGCAGCTTTGGGGGACAGCCGAATGAAAAACTGTTTTTT
CASSFGGQPNEKLFF
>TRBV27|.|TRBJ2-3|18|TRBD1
TGTGCCAGCAGTTTGAGGGGACAGGGGGCGCTAGGCACAGATACGCAGTATTTT
CASSLRGQGALGTDTQYF
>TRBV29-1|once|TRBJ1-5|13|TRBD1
TGCAGCGTTCGTGACAGGGAGAATCAGCCCCAGCATTTT
CSVRDRENQPQHF
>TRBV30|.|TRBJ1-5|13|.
TGTGCCTGGAGTAAGGGGGGGAATCAGCCCCAGCATTTT
CAWSKGGNQPQHF
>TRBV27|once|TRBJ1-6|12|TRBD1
TGTGCCAGCAAAACAGGGGTCTCACCCCTCCACTTT
CASKTGVSPLHF
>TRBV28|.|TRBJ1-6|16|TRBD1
TGTGCCAGCAGTTTTTTGGGACAGGGTGACAATTCACCCCTCCACTTT
CASSFLGQGDNSPLHF
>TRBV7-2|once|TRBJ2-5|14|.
TGTGCCAGCAGCTTAGCACGGACTACGGAGACCCAGTACTTC
CASSLARTTETQYF
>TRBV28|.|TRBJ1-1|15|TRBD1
TGTGCCAGCAGTACCGGACAGGGGAGGGGCACTGAAGCTTTCTTT
CASSTGQGRGTEAFF
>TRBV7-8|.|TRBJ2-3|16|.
TGTGCCAGCAGCCCCGTTTTAGGAGAAGTCACAGATACGCAGTATTTT
CASSPVLGEVTDTQYF
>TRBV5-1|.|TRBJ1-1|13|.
TGCGCCAGCAGAACTATGGATGACACTGAAGCTTTCTTT
CASRTMDDTEAFF
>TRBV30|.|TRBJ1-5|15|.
TGTGCCTGGAGTGTAAGGGGCGCGGGCAATCAGCCCCAGCATTTT
CAWSVRGAGNQPQHF
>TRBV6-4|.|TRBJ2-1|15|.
TGTGCCAGCAGTGAAGACGGGTGGGGGCACAATGAGCAGTTCTTC
CASSEDGWGHNEQFF
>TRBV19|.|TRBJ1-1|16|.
TGTGCCAGTAGTTGGCTTCCGGACACCTCGAACACTGAAGCTTTCTTT
CASSWLPDTSNTEAFF
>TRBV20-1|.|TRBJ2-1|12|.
TGCAGTGCTAGTCTCTTTTACAATGAGCAGTTCTTC
CSASLFYNEQFF
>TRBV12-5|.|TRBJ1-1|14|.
TGTGCTAGTGGGGGGCGGGACTCGAACACTGAAGCTTTCTTT
CASGGRDSNTEAFF
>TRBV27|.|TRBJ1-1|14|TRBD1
TGTGCCAGCAGAGACAGGGGGCGATTCGCTGAAGCTTTCTTT
CASRDRGRFAEAFF
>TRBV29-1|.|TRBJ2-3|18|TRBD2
TGCAGCGTCCGGGGGTCGGCAGGCCGAGCGGGGCACACAGATACGCAGTATTTT
CSVRGSAGRAGHTDTQYF
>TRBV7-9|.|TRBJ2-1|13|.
TGTGCCAGCACCCCCCGGGGGATTAATGAGCAGTTCTTC
CASTPRGINEQFF
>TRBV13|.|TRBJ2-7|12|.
TGTGCCAGCAGCTTATCGAGCTCCGAGCAGTACTTC
CASSLSSSEQYF
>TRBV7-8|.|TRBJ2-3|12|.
TGTGCCAGCAGCCAGACAGGAGATACGCAGTATTTT
CASSQTGDTQYF
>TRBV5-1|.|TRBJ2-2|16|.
TGCGCCAGCACCCCCCTGGGCGGGCGTAACACCGGGGAGCTGTTTTTT
CASTPLGGRNTGELFF
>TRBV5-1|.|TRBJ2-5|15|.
TGCGCCAGCAGAGCCCTCCGGGGAACCCAAGAGACCCAGTACTTC
CASRALRGTQETQYF
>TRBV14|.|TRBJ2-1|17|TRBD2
TGTGCCAGCAGCCAGGTCAGACTAGCGGGAGCTTACAATGAGCAGTTCTTC
CASSQVRLAGAYNEQFF
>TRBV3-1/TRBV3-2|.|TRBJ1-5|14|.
TGTGCCAGCAGCCGTAACAGGGCCCATCAGCCCCAGCATTTT
CASSRNRAHQPQHF
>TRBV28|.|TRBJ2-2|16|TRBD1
TGTGCCAGCAGTTTTCGCCCTCCCGGACAGGCCGGGGAGCTGTTTTTT
CASSFRPPGQAGELFF
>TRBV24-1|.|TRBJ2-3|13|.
TGTGCCACCACGTCCAGAAACACAGATACGCAGTATTTT
CATTSRNTDTQYF
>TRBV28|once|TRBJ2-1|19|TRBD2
TGTGCCAGCAGTCCGTTTGGGACTAGCGGGAGGGCCTTTATGCATGAGCAGTTCTTC
CASSPFGTSGRAFMHEQFF
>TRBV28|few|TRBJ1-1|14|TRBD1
TGTGCCAGCAGTCCAGGGGGCATTGGAACTGAAGCTTTCTTT
CASSPGGIGTEAFF
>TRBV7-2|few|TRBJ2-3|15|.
TGTGCCAGCAGCTTAGGTGGTTCAGGCACAGATACGCAGTATTTT
CASSLGGSGTDTQYF
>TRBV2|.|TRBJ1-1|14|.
TGTGCCAGCAGTCTCAGGATCAAGAACACTGAAGCTTTCTTT
CASSLRIKNTEAFF
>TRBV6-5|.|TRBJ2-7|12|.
TGTGCCAGCAGACCTACGGACAGATCGTCGTACTTC
CASRPTDRSSYF
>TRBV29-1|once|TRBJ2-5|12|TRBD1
TGCAGCGTTAGGACAGGGGTCTCGTCCCAGTACTTC
CSVRTGVSSQYF
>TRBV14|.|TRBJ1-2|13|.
TGTGCCAGCAGCCCGAAGCCTTACTATGGCTACACCTTC
CASSPKPYYGYTF
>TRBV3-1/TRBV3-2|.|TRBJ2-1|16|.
TGTGCCAGCAGCCTGGTGTCTAGCGCGACCTACAATGAGCAGTTCTTC
CASSLVSSATYNEQFF
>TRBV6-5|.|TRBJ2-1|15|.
TGTGCCAGCAGTTACGCGGGACTCTCCTACAATGAGCAGTTCTTC
CASSYAGLSYNEQFF
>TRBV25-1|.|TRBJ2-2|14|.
TGTGCCAGCGATGCAGGGGGGCCTACCGGGGAGCTGTTTTTT
CASDAGGPTGELFF
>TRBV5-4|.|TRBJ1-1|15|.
TGTGCCAGCAGCTTCGACACCGCAGCCAACACTGAAGCTTTCTTT
CASSFDTAANTEAFF
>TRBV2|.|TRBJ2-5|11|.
TGTGCCAGCAGGCTAGAATTGACCCAGTACTTC
CASRLELTQYF
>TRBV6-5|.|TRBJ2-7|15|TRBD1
TGTGCCAGCAGTTACGCCGGGACAGGGGAATACGAGCAGTACTTC
CASSYAGTGEYEQYF
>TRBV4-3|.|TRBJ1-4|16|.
TGCGCCAGCAGCCATTCTACAGGGACCTCCTACGAAAAACTGTTTTTT
CASSHSTGTSYEKLFF
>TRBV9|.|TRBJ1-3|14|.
TGTGCCAGCAGCGTAGGTACTACAGGGAACACCATATATTTT
CASSVGTTGNTIYF
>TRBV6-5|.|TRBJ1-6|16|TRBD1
TGTGCCAGCAGTTACCCCGGACAGGGGGCTATATCACCCCTCCACTTT
CASSYPGQGAISPLHF
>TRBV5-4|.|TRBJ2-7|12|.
TGTGCCAGCAGCCCTGGAGCAGCCGAGCAGTACTTC
CASSPGAAEQYF
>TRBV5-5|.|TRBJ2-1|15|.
TGTGCCAGCAGCTTTGGGGGCAGCTCCTACAATGAGCAGTTCTTC
CASSFGGSSYNEQFF
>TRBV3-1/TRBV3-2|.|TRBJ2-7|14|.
TGTGCCAGCAGCCGATACGGGAGTCCCTACGAGCAGTACTTC
CASSRYGSPYEQYF
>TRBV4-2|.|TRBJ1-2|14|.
TGTGCCAGCAGCCCAGGTCAGGGGATCCATGGCTACACCTTC
CASSPGQGIHGYTF
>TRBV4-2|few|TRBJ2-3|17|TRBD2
TGTGCCAGCAGCCAAGGCCCTAGCGGGATTAGGACAGATACGCAGTATTTT
CASSQGPSGIRTDTQYF
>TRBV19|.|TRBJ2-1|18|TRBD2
TGTGCCAGTAGTATAAAGGGGGGAGGTAGCGGGAGTCGGGGTGAGCAGTTCTTC
CASSIKGGGSGSRGEQFF
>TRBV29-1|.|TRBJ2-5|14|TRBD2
TGCAGCGTTGTGCGGGGGGCGACTGGGACGGCCCAGTACTTC
CSVVRGATGTAQYF
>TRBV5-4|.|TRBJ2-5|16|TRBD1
TGTGCCAGCAGCTTGAGCACAGGGGGCATACAAGAGACCCAGTACTTC
CASSLSTGGIQETQYF
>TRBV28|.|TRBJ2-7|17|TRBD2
TGTGCCAGCAGTTTAAGGTCGGCGGGGGTCCCGGCTGGGGAGCAGTACTTC
CASSLRSAGVPAGEQYF
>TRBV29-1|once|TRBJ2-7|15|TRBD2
TGCAGCGTTGATGGGCTAGCGGGAGACTCCTACGAGCAGTACTTC
CSVDGLAGDSYEQYF
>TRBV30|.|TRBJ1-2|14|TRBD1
TGTGCCTGGACCCGACAGGGGGTCGGCTATGGCTACACCTTC
CAWTRQGVGYGYTF
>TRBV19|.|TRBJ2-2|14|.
TGTGCCAGTAGTATTGCGGGTAGGAGTAGGGAGCTGTTTTTT
CASSIAGRSRELFF
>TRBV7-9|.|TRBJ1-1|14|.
TGTGCCAGCAGCTTCCAGTCGGGGAACACTGAAGCTTTCTTT
CASSFQSGNTEAFF